This T cell receptor beta chain came from a study of Ad26.COV2.S vaccination and SARS-CoV-2 variants. About the study: Once or twice, 56 days apart, Ad26.COV2.S was delivered intramuscularly.

V lost 2 bases and J 3 bases, leaving 19 bases between the germline ends. The CDR3 length is 17 residues. Germline CDR1 is MNHNS and CDR2 is SASEGT. Study-wide results and limits: Measures of TCR breadth and depth may have fallen short of total T cell responses. Substantial response breadth was reportedly seen for spike-specific CD8+ and CD4+ T cells after vaccination.

Concerning this clone: Its antigen is still unknown.

Produced via immunoSEQ multiplex PCR; TCRdb's table is partial and in-frame only. Counted here are 350,000 to 500,000 clones, approximately 89% occurring once; the ten biggest clones make up about 2.5%. Noted treatment: around 19 received Ad26.COV2.S at low or high dose, single or two shots; roughly five received placebo; per-sample allocation not given. The samples date from day 63 after the first vaccine or placebo injection. Aged 18-55 years, donor was enrolled in Boston around 2020. The chain carries TRBV6-1 and TRBJ2-5, with D perhaps matching TRBD2 (5 bases). The sequencing used peripheral blood, collected in a trial of Ad26.COV2.S vaccine versus placebo. This sequence originates from a person between 18 and 60 years old who received the Ad26.COV2.S COVID-19 vaccine or a placebo. CDR3 nucleotides: TGTGCCAGCAGTGAACCGGGGTCTAGTAAGGGAAAAGAGACCCAGTACTTC. This sequence encodes CASSEPGSSKGKETQYF.